This note documents a single TCR beta chain sequence. What antigen it recognizes has not been identified. No per-base quality is available; no much larger clone lies one base away. V is cut by 3 bases and J by 0 bases, and the space between the germline ends is 6 bases. Sequences LNHDA (CDR1) and SQIVND (CDR2) are obtained from the germline V gene (reference sequence). From the cysteine through the phenylalanine, the CDR3 covers 14 amino acids. Just CDR3 DNA is preserved here, 42 bases in frame from base 1. The data originate from a study of vaccination effects on CD4 cells after COVID-19 (dated by TCRdb to about 2022). With regard to the full study: Across the study, the median time from the second dose to post-vaccine sampling was 72 days (range 14 to 241). SARS-CoV-2 spike-specific CD4+ TCR repertoires from before and after mRNA vaccination were compared in COVID-19 convalescent patients and in infection-naive vaccine recipients. A total of 9 to 11 COVID-19 convalescent patients and several SARS-CoV-2-naive healthy vaccine recipients were included in the full study. Cultures from other donors in the study were sequenced using the Oncomine TCR Beta short-read assay on an Illumina iSeq 100. Broad study findings and their caveats: Clones induced by infection and clones induced by vaccination both contracted markedly at late timepoints after vaccination, which fits with T cell responses waning over time. Only a small number of convalescent patients were included, and no early post-infection timepoints were available, which limited the study. Among healthy vaccine recipients, nearly all vaccine-induced clones were SARS-CoV-2 mono-reactive, and just 1 of 255 was cross-reactive with common cold coronaviruses.

The receptor library was made with the immunoSEQ multiplex PCR assay. DNA from the CD4+ T cells that had been cultured and isolated underwent TCR beta CDR3 sequencing. In the authors' own workflow: Non-productive TCR sequences were discarded, and reads were trimmed to the CDR3 region, with only CDR3s of 7 or more amino acids retained. The MANAFEST web app was used to pick out antigen-specific clonotypes by comparing their expansion in peptide wells with that in reference cultures. Positive clones required FDR<0.05 expansion versus reference and all other wells, odds ratio above 5, and frequency above 0.1% in two replicate wells. Cross-reactive clonotypes were defined as significantly expanded in SARS-CoV-2 spike wells and in at least one common cold coronavirus spike condition. Levenshtein distance calculated with the stringdist R package was used to assess CDR3 similarity, and unrooted trees were constructed with ape in R 3.6.1. The source is immuneACCESS, and TCRdb retained only in-frame sequences with V and J called. Part of the clones is not carried over; for the studies checked, unresolved V genes explain less than half of this, and the remainder is unexplained. For V, J and clone size, that table is used; D and trimming come from the DNA. The sample table holds approximately 70,000 clones, of which about 80% were seen once. Around 0.94% of the sample goes to the ten largest clones.

The ViraFEST assay stimulated PBMC with viral peptide pools and then used TCR sequencing to identify antigen-specific CD4+ T cell clonotypes by expansion. After around 10 days of culture, CD4+ T cells were isolated with the EasySep CD4+ T cell isolation kit. Each participant received two doses of an mRNA SARS-CoV-2 vaccine, either BNT162b2 or mRNA-1273. The absence of prior SARS-CoV-2 infection in healthy vaccine recipients was confirmed by negative nucleocapsid antibodies before and after vaccination. A few million PBMC per well were cultured in IMDM with about 5.4% human AB serum, 7.5 to 10 IU/ml IL-2 and gentamicin, plus 10 ug/ml peptides. Half of the culture medium was replaced with fresh IL-2-containing medium on days 3 and 7. Unless noted otherwise, every peptide stimulation condition was grown in triplicate wells. Using Ficoll-Paque Plus gradient centrifugation, PBMC were separated from whole blood and then either used fresh or cryopreserved at -140C. The spike proteins of SARS-CoV-2 and of the common cold coronaviruses HCoV-NL63, HCoV-OC43 and HCoV-229E were spanned by overlapping peptide pools. Genomic DNA was extracted from cultured CD4+ T cells with the QIAamp micro DNA kit.

The rearrangement combines TRBV19 with TRBJ2-4; a tentative D match to TRBD1 spans 5 bases. The sequence was obtained from a human donor who received a COVID-19 vaccine. The source material was CD4+ T cells from PBMCs cultured with HCoV-OC43 spike peptides, sampled after COVID-19 vaccination. The sample's cell subset or site label, in plain terms: HCoV-OC43 spike overlapping peptide pool stimulation. CDR3 protein: CASSIRGAKNIQYF. The bases read TGTGCCAGTAGTATTAGGGGAGCCAAAAACATTCAGTACTTC.